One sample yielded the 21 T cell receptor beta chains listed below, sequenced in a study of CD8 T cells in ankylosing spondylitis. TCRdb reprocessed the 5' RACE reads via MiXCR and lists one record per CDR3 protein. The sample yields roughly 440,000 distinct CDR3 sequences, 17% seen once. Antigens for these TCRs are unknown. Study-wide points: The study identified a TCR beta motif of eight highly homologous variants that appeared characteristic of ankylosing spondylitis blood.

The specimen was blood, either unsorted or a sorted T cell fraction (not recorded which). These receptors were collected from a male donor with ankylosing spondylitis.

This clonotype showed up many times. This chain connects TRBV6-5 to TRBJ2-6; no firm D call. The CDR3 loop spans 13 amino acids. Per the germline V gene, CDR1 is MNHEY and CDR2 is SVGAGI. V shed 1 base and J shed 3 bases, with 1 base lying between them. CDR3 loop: CASSYFGANVLTF. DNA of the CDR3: TGTGCCAGCAGTTACTTTGGGGCCAACGTCCTGACTTTC.

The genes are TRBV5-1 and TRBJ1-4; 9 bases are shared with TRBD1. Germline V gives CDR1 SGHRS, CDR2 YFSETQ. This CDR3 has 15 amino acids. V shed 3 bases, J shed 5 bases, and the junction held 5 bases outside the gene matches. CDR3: CASSSTGGVNEKLFF. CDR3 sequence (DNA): TGCGCCAGCAGCTCAACAGGGGGCGTAAATGAAAAACTGTTTTTT. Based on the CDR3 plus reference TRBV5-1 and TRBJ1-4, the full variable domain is KAGVTQTPRYLIKTRGQQVTLSCSPISGHRSVSWYQQTPGQGLQFLFEYFSETQRNKGNFPGRFSGRQFSNSRSEMNVSTLELGDSALYLCASSSTGGVNEKLFFGSGTQLSVL.

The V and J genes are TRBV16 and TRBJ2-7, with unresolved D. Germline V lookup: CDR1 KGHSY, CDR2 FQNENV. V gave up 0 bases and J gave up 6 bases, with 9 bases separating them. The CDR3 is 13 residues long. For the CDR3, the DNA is TGTGCCAGCAGCCAATCCTGGGTAAGCGAGCAGTACTTC. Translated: CASSQSWVSEQYF.

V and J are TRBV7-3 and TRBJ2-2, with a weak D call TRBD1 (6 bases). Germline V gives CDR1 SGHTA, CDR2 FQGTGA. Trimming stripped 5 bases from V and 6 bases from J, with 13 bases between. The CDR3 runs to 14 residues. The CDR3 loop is CASSAQGLAGELFF. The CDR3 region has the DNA TGTGCCAGCAGCGCACAGGGTCTGGCCGGGGAGCTGTTTTTT.

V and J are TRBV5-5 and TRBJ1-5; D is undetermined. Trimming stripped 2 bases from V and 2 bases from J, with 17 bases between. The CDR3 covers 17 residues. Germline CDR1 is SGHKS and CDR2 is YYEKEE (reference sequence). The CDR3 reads CASSLGLQSPGNQPQHF. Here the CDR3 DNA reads TGTGCCAGCAGCTTAGGTCTGCAATCACCCGGCAATCAGCCCCAGCATTTT. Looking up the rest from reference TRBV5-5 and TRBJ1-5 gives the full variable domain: DAGVTQSPTHLIKTRGQQVTLRCSPISGHKSVSWYQQVLGQGPQFIFQYYEKEERGRGNFPDRFSARQFPNYSSELNVNALLLGDSALYLCASSLGLQSPGNQPQHFGDGTRLSIL.

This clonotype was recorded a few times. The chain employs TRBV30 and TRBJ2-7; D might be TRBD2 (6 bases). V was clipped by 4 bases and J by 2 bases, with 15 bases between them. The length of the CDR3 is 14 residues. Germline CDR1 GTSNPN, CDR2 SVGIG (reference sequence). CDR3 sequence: CAWKVGTATYEQYF. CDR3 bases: TGTGCCTGGAAGGTTGGGACTGCCACCTACGAGCAGTACTTC. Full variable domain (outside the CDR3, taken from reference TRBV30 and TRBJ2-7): SQTIHQWPATLVQPVGSPLSLECTVEGTSNPNLYWYRQAAGRGLQLLFYSVGIGQISSEVPQNLSASRPQDRQFILSSKKLLLSDSGFYLCAWKVGTATYEQYFGPGTRLTVT.

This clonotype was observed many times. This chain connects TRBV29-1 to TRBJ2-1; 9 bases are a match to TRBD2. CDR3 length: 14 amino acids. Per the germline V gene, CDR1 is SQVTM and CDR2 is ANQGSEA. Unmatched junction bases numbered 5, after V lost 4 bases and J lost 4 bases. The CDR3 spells CSVGGGGTYNEQFF. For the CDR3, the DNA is TGCAGCGTTGGCGGGGGGGGAACGTACAATGAGCAGTTCTTC.

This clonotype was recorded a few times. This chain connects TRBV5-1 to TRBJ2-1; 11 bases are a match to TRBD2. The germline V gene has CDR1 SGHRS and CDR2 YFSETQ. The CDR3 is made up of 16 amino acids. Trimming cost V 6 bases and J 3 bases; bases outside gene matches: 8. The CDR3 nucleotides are TGCGCCAGCACCCTGACTAGCGGGACCCTCTACAATGAGCAGTTCTTC. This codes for CASTLTSGTLYNEQFF.

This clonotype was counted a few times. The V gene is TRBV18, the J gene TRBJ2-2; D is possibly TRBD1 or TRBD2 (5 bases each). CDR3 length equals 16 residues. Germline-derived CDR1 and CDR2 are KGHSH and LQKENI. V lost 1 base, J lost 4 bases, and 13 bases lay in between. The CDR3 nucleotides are TGTGCCAGCTCACCACGCCGACGGGGCATCACCGGGGAGCTGTTTTTT. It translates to CASSPRRRGITGELFF.

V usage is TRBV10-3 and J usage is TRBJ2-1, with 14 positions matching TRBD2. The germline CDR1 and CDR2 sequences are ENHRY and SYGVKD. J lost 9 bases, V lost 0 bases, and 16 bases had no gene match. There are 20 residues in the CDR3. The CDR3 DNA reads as TGTGCCATCAGTGAGTCGAAGGTCACGGGGACTAGCGGGAGTTGGGGTGAGCAGTTCTTC. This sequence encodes CAISESKVTGTSGSWGEQFF.

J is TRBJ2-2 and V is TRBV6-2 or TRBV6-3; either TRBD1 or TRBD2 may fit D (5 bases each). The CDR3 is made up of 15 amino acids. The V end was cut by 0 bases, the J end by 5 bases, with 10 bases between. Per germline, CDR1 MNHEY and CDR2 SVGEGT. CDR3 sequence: CASSYSGVQTGELFF. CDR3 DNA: TGTGCCAGCAGTTACTCGGGGGTCCAGACCGGGGAGCTGTTTTTT.

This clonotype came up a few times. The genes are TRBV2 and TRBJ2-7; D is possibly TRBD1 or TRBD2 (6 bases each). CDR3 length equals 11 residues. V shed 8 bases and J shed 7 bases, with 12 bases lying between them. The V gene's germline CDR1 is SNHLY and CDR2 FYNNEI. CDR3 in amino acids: CASGGPSEQYF. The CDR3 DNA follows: TGTGCCAGCGGGGGGCCTTCGGAGCAGTACTTC.

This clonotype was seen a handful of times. CDR3 residues: CASSIGQGISYEQYF. CDR3 nucleotides: TGTGCCAGCAGCATCGGACAGGGGATTTCCTACGAGCAGTACTTC. The rearrangement uses TRBV5-5 and TRBJ2-7, with TRBD1 matching over 9 bases. CDR3 size: 15 residues. After removal of 4 bases from V and 1 base from J, the junction contained 6 bases not matched to a gene. The germline V gene has CDR1 SGHKS and CDR2 YYEKEE (reference sequence). Combining the CDR3 with reference TRBV5-5 and TRBJ2-7 gives the whole variable domain DAGVTQSPTHLIKTRGQQVTLRCSPISGHKSVSWYQQVLGQGPQFIFQYYEKEERGRGNFPDRFSARQFPNYSSELNVNALLLGDSALYLCASSIGQGISYEQYFGPGTRLTVT.

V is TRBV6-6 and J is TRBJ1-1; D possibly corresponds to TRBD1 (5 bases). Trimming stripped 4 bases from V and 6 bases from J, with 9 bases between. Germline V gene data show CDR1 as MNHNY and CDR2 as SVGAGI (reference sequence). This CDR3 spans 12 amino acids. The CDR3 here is CASSSVTAEAFF. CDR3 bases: TGTGCCAGCAGTTCCGTGACAGCTGAAGCTTTCTTT.

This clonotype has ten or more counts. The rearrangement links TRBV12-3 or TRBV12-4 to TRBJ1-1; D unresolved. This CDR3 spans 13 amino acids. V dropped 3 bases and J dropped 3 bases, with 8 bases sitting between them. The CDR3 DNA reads TGTGCCAGCAGTTTGGGCAGGCACACTGAAGCTTTCTTT. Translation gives CASSLGRHTEAFF.

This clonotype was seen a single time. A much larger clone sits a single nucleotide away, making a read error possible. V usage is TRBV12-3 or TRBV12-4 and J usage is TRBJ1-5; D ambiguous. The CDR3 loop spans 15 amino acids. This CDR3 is CTSSLGSLVNQPQHF. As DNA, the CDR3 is TGTACCAGCAGTTTAGGGTCGCTCGTCAATCAGCCCCAGCATTTT.

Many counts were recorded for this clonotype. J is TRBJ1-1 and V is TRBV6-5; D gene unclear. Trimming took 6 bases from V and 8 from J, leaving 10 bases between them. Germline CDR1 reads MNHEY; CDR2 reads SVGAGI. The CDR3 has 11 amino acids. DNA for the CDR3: TGTGCCAGCAGCCAGGATTACGAAGCTTTCTTT. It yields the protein CASSQDYEAFF.

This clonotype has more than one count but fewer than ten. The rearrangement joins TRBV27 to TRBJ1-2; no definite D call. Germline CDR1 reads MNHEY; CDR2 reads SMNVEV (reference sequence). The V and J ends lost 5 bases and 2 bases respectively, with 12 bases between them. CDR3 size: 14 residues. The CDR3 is CASSPYTGNYGYTF. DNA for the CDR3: TGTGCCAGCAGTCCTTACACGGGGAACTATGGCTACACCTTC.

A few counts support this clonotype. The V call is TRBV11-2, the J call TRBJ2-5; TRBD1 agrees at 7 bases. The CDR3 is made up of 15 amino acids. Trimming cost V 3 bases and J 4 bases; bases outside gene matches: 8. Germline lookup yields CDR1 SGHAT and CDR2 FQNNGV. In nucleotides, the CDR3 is TGTGCCAGCAGCTTCAGGGGGTTTCAGGTAGAGACCCAGTACTTC. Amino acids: CASSFRGFQVETQYF.

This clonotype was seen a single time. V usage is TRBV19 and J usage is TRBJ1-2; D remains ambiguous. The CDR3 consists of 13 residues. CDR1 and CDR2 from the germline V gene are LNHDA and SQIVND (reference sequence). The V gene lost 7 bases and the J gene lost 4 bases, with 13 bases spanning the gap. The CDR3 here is CASTTSGVYGYTF. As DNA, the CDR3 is TGTGCCAGTACCACCTCTGGGGTCTATGGCTACACCTTC.

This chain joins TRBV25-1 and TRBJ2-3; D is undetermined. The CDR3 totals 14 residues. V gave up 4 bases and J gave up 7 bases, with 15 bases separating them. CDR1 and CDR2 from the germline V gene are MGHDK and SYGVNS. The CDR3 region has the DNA TGTGCCAGCAGTGCGGGTGCTCCGCTCTATACGCAGTATTTT. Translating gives CASSAGAPLYTQYF.